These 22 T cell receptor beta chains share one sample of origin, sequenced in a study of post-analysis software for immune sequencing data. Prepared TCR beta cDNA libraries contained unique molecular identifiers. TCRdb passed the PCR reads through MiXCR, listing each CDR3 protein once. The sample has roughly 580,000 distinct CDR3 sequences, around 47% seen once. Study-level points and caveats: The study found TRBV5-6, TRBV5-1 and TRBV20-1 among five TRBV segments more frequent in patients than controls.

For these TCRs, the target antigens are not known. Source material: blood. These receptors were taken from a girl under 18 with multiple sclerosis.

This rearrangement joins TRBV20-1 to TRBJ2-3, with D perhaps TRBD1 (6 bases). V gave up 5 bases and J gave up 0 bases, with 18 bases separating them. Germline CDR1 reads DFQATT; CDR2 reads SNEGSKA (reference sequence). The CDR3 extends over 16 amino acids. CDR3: CSAARGPGHSTDTQYF. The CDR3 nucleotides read TGCAGTGCTGCACGAGGCCCGGGACACAGCACAGATACGCAGTATTTT.

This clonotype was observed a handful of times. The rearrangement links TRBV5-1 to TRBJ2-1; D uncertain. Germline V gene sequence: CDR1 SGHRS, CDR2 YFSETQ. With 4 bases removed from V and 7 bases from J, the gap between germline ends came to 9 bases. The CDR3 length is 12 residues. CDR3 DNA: TGCGCCAGCAGCGGAATTTGGAATGAGCAGTTCTTC. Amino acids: CASSGIWNEQFF.

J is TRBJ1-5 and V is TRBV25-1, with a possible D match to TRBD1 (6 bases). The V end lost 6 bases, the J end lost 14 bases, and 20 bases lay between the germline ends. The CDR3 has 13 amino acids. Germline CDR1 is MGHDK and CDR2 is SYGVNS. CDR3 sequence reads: CASRGPGGTKKHF. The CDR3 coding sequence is TGTGCCAGCAGGGGCCCGGGCGGGACAAAGAAGCATTTT.

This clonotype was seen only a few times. For the CDR3, the DNA is TGTGCCAGCAGTTTAGGATCTAGCGGGGGGTACAATGAGCAGTTCTTC. Its translation: CASSLGSSGGYNEQFF. The rearrangement links TRBV12-3 or TRBV12-4 to TRBJ2-1; 11 bases are shared with TRBD2. V lost 1 base, J lost 4 bases, and 3 bases stayed unmatched. The CDR3 spans 16 residues.

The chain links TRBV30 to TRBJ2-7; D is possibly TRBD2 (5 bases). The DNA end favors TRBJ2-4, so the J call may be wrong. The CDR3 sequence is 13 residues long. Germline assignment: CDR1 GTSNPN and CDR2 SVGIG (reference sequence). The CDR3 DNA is TGTGCCTGGAGTGTCGGGGAGTCGAACATTCAGTACTTC. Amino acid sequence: CAWSVGESNIQYF.

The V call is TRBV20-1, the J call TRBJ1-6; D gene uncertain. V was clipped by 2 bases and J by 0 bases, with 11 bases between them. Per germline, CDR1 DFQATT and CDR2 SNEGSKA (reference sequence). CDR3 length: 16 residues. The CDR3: CSARRRSLSYNSPLHF. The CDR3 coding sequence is TGCAGTGCTAGACGGCGGTCCCTCTCCTATAATTCACCCCTCCACTTT.

CDR3 in DNA: TGTGCCAGCAGTTTAGGTGACGGCCCCACTGAAGCTTTCTTT. Translation: CASSLGDGPTEAFF. The chain joins TRBV12-3 or TRBV12-4 to TRBJ1-1; D unresolved. This CDR3 has 14 amino acids. The ends were cut back, 1 base at V and 4 bases at J, with 10 bases in the middle.

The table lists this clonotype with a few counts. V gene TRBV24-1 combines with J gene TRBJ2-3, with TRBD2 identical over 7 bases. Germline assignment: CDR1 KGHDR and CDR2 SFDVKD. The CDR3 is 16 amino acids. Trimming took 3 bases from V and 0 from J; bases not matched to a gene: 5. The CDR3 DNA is TGTGCCACCAGTGATCCCCTAGCGGAGAGCACAGATACGCAGTATTTT. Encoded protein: CATSDPLAESTDTQYF.

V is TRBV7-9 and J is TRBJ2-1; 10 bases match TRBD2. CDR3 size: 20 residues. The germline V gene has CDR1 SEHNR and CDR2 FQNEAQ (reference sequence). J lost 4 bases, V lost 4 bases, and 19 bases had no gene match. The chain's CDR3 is CASSSKLAGRRGVAYNEQFF. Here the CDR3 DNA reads TGTGCCAGCAGCTCGAAACTAGCGGGAAGGAGGGGAGTAGCTTACAATGAGCAGTTCTTC.

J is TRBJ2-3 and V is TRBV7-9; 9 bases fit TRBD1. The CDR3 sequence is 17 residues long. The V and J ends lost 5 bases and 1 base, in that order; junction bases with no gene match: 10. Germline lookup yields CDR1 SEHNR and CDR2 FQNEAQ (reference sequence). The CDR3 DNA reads TGTGCCAGCAGCCGACCTTTCCGGACAGGGGGCACAGATACGCAGTATTTT. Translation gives CASSRPFRTGGTDTQYF.

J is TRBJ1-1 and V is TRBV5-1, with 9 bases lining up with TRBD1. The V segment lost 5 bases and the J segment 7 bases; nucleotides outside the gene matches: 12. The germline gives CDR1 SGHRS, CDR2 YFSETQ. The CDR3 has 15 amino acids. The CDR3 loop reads CASSKLRDRVIEAFF. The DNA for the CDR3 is TGCGCCAGCAGTAAACTCCGGGACAGGGTGATTGAAGCTTTCTTT.

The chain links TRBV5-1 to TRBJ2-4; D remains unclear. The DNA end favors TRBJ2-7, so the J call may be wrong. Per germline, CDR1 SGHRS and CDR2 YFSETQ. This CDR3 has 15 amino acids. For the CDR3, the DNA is TGCGCCAGCAGCTTGGTTACAGAAACCTCCTACGAGCAGTACTTC. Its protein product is CASSLVTETSYEQYF.

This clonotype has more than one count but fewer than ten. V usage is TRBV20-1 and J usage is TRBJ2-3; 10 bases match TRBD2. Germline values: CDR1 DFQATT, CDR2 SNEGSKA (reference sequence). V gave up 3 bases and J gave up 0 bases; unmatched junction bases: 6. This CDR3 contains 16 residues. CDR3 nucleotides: TGCAGTGCTAGTGTCCTAGCGGGGGATAGCACAGATACGCAGTATTTT. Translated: CSASVLAGDSTDTQYF.

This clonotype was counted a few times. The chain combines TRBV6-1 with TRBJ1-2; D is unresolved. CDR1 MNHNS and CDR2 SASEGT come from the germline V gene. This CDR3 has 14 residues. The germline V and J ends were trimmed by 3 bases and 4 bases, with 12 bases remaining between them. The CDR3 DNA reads TGTGCCAGCAGTGAGGTCAGGTCCTTCTATGGCTACACCTTC. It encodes CASSEVRSFYGYTF.

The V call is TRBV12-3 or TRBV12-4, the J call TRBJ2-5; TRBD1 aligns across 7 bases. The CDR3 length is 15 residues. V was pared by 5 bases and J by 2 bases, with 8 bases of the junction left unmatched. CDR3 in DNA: TGTGCCAGCAGTCACCGGGACAGCTTTCAAGAGACCCAGTACTTC. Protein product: CASSHRDSFQETQYF.

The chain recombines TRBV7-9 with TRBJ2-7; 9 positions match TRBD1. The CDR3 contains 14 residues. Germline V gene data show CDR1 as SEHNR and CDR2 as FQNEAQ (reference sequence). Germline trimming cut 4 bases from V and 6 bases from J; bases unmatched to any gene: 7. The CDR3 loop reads CASSSGTGYVEQYF. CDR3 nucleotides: TGTGCCAGCAGCTCCGGGACAGGGTATGTCGAGCAGTACTTC.

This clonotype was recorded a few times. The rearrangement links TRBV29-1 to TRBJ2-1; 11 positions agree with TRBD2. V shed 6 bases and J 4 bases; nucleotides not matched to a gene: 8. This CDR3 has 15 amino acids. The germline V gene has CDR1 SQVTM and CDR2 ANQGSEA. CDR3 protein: CSVGQSSGGYNEQFF. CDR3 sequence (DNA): TGCAGCGTGGGTCAGTCTAGCGGGGGGTACAATGAGCAGTTCTTC.

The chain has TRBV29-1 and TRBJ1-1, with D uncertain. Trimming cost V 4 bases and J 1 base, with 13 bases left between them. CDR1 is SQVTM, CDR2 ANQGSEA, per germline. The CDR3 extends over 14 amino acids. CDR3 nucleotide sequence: TGCAGCGTTGGGTACAGTTTGGGGAACACTGAAGCTTTCTTT. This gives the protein CSVGYSLGNTEAFF.

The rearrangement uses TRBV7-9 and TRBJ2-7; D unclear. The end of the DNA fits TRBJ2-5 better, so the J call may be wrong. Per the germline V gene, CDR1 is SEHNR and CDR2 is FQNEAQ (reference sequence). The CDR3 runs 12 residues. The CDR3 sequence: CASSAEGETQYF. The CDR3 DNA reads TGTGCCAGCAGCGCAGAAGGCGAGACCCAGTACTTC.

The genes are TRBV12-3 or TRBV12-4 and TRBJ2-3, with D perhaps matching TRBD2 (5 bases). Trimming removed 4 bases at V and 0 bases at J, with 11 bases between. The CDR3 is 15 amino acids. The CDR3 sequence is CASSYAGSSTDTQYF. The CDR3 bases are TGTGCCAGCAGTTACGCGGGTTCCAGCACAGATACGCAGTATTTT.

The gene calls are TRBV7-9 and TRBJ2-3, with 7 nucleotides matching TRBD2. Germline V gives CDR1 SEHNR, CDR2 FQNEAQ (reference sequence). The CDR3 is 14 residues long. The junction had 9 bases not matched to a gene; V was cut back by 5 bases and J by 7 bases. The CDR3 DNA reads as TGTGCCAGCAGCCCGCGACTAGCACGGCATACGCAGTATTTT. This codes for CASSPRLARHTQYF. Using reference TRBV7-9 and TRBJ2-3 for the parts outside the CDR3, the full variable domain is DTGVSQNPRHKITKRGQNVTFRCDPISEHNRLYWYRQTLGQGPEFLTYFQNEAQLEKSRLLSDRFSAERPKGSFSTLEIQRTEQGDSAMYLCASSPRLARHTQYFGPGTRLTVL.

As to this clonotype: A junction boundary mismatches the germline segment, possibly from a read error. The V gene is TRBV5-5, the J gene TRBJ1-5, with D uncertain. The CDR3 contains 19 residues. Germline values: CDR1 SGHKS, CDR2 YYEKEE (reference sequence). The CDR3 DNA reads TGTGCCAGCAGCACCTCGGGAATCCGAGAGGGCCATAGCAATCAGCCCAAGCATTTT. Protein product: CASSTSGIREGHSNQPKHF. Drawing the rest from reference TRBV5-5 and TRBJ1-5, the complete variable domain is DAGVTQSPTHLIKTRGQQVTLRCSPISGHKSVSWYQQVLGQGPQFIFQYYEKEERGRGNFPDRFSARQFPNYSSELNVNALLLGDSALYLCASSTSGIREGHSNQPKHFGDGTRLSIL.